One TCR beta chain is described in this entry. The table came from immunoSEQ multiplex PCR; TCRdb's copy has only in-frame clones and leaves some out. The table lists millions of clones, roughly 94% of them singletons. The data stem from a study of shared clonotypes between healthy human individuals. Per germline, CDR1 ENHRY and CDR2 SYGVKD. Trimming stripped 0 bases from V and 7 bases from J, with 14 bases between. The CDR3 has 15 residues. This clonotype was obtained from a man younger than 35 in good health. The sequencing sample was made of naive CD4+ T cells sorted from blood. The subset: CD45RA+ positively selected. The V call is TRBV10-3, the J call TRBJ2-3; D unclear. CDR3 sequence (DNA): TGTGCCATCAGTGAGTCGGCTAGTGGTTTATATACGCAGTATTTT. As protein: CAISESASGLYTQYF.